A single count supports the clone carrying this TCR beta chain. Random hexamers were used to reverse transcribe the RNA input (about 0.5 to 1 ug). Via MiXCR, TCRdb re-called the immunoSEQ multiplex PCR reads, giving one row per CDR3 protein. This sample has about 120,000 distinct CDR3 sequences, with less than 95% found just once. These data come from a study of CD8 T cells in Susac syndrome. The receptor's source is a human donor with multiple sclerosis. The sequenced sample consisted of CD4+ T cells from PBMCs.

The CDR3 DNA reads TGTGCCAGCAAAGAAGTCCCAGGGCGGAACACCGGGGAGCTGTTTTTT. Amino acid sequence: CASKEVPGRNTGELFF. The gene calls are TRBV6-1 and TRBJ2-2, with D perhaps TRBD1 (5 bases). The ends were cut back, 7 bases at V and 1 base at J, with 16 bases in the middle. This CDR3 has 16 amino acids. CDR1 is MNHNS, CDR2 SASEGT, per germline.